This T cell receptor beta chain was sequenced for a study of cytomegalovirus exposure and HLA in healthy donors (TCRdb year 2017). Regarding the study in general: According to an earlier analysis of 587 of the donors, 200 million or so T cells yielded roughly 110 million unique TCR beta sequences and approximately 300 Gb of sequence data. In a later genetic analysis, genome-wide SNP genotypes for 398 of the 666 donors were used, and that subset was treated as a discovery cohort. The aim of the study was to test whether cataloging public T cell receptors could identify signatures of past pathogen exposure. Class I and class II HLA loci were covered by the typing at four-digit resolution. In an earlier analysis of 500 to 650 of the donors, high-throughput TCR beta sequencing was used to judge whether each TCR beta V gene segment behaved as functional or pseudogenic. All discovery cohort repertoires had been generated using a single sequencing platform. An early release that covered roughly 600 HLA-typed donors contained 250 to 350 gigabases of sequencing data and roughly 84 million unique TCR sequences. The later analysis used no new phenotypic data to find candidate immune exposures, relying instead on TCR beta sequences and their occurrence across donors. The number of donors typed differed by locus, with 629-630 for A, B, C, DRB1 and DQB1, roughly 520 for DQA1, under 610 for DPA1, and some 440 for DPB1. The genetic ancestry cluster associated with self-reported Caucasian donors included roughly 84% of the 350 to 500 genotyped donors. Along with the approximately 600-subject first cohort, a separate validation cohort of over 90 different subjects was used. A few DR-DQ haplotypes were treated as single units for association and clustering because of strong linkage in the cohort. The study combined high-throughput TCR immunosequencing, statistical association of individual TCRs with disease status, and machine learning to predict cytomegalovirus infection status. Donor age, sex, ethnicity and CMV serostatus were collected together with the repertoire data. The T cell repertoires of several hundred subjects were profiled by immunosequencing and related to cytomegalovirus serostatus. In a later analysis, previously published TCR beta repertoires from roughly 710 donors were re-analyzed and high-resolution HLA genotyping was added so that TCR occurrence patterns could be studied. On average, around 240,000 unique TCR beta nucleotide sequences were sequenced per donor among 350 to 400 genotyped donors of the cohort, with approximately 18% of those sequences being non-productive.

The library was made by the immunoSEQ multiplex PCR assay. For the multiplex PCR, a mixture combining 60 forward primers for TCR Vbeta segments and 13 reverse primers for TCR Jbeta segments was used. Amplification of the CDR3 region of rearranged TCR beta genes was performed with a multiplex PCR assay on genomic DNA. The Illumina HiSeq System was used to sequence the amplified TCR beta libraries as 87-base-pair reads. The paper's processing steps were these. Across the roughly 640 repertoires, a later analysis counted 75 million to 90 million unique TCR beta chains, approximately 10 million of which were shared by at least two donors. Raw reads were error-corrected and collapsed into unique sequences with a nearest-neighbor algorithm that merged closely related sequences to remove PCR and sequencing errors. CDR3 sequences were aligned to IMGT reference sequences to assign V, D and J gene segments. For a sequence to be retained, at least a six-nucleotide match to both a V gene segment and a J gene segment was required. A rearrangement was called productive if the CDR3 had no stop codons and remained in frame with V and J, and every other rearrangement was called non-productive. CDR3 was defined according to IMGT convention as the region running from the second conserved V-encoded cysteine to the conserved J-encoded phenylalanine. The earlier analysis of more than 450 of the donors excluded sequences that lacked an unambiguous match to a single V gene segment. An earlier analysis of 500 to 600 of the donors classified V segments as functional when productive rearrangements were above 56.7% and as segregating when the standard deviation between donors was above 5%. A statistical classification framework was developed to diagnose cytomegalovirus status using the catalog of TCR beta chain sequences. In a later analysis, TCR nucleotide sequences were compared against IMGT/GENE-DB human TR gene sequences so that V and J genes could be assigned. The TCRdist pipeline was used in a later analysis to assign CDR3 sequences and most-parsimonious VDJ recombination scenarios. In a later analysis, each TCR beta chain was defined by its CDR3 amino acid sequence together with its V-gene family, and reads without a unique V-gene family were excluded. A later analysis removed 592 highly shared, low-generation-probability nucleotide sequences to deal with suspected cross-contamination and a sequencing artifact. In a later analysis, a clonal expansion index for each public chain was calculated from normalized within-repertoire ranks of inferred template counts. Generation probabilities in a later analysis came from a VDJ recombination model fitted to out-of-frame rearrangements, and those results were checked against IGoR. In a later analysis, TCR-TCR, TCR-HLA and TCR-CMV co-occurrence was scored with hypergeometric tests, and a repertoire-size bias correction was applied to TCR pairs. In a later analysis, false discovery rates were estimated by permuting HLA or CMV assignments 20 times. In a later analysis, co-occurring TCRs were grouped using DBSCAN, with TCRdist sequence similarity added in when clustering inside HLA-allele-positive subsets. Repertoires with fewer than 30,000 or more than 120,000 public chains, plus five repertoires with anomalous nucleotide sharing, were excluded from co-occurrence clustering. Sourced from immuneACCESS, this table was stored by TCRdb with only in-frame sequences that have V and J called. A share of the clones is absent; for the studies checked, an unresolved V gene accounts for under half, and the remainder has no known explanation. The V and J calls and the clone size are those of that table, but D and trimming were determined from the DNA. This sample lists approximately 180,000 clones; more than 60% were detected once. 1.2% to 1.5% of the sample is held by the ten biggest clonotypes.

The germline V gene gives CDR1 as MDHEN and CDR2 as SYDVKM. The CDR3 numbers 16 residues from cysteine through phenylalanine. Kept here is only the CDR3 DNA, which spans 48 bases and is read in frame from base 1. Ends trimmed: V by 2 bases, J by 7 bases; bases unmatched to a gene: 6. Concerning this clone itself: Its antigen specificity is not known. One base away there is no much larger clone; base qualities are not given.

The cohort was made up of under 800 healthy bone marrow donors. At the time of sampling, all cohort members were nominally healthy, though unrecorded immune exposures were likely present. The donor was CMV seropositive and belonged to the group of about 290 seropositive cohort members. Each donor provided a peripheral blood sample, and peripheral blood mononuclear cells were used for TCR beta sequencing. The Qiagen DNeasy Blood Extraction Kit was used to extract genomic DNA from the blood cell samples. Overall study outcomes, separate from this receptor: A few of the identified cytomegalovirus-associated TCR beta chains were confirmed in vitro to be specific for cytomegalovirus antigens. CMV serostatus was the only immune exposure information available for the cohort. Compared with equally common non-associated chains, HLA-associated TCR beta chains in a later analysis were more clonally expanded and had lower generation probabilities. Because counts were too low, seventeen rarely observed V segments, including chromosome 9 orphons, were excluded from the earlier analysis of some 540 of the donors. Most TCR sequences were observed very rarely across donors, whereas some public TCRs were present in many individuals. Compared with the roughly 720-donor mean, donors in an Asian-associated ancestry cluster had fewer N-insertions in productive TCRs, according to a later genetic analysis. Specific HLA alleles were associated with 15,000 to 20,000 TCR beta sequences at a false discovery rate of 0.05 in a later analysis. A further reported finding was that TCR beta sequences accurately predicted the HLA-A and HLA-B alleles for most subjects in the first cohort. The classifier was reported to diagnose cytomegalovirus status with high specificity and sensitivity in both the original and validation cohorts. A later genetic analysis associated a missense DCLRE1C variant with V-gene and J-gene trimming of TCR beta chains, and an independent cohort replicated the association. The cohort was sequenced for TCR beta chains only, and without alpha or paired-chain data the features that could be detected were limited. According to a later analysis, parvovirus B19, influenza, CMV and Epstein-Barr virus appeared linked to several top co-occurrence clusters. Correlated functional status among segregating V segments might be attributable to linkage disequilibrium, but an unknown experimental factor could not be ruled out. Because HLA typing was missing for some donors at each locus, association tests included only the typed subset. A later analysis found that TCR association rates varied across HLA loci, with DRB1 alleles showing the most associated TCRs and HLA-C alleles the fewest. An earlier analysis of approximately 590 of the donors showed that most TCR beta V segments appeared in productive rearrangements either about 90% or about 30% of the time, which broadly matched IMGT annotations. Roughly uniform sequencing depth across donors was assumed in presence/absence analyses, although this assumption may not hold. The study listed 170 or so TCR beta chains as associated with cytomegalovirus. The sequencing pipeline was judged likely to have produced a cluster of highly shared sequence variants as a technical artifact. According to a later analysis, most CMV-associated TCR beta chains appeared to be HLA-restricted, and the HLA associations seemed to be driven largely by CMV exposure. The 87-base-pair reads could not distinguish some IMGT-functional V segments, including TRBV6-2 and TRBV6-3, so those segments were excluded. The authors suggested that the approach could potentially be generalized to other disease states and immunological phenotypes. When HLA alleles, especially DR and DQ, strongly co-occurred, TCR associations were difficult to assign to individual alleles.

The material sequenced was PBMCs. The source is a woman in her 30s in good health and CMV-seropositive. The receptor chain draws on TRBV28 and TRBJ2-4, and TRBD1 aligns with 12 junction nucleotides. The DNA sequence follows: TGTGCCAGCAGTTTAGGGGGACAGGGGGCTTTGAACATTCAGTACTTC. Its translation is CASSLGGQGALNIQYF.